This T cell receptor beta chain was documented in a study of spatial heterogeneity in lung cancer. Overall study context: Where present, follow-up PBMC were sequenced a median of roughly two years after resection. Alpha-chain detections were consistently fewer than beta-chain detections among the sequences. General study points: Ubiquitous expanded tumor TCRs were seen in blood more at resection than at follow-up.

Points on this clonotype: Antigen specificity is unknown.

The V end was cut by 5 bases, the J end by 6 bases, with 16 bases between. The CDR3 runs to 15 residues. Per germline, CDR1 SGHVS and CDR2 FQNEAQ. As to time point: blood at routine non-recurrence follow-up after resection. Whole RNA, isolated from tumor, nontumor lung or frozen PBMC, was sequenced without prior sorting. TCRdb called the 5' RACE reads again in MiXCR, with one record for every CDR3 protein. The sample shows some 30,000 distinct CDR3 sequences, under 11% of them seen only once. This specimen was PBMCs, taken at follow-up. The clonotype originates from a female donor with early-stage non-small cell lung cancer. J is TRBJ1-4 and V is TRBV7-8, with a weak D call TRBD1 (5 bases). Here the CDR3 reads CASSPIRGGDEKLFF. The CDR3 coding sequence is TGTGCCAGCAGCCCGATTCGGGGGGGGGATGAAAAACTGTTTTTT.